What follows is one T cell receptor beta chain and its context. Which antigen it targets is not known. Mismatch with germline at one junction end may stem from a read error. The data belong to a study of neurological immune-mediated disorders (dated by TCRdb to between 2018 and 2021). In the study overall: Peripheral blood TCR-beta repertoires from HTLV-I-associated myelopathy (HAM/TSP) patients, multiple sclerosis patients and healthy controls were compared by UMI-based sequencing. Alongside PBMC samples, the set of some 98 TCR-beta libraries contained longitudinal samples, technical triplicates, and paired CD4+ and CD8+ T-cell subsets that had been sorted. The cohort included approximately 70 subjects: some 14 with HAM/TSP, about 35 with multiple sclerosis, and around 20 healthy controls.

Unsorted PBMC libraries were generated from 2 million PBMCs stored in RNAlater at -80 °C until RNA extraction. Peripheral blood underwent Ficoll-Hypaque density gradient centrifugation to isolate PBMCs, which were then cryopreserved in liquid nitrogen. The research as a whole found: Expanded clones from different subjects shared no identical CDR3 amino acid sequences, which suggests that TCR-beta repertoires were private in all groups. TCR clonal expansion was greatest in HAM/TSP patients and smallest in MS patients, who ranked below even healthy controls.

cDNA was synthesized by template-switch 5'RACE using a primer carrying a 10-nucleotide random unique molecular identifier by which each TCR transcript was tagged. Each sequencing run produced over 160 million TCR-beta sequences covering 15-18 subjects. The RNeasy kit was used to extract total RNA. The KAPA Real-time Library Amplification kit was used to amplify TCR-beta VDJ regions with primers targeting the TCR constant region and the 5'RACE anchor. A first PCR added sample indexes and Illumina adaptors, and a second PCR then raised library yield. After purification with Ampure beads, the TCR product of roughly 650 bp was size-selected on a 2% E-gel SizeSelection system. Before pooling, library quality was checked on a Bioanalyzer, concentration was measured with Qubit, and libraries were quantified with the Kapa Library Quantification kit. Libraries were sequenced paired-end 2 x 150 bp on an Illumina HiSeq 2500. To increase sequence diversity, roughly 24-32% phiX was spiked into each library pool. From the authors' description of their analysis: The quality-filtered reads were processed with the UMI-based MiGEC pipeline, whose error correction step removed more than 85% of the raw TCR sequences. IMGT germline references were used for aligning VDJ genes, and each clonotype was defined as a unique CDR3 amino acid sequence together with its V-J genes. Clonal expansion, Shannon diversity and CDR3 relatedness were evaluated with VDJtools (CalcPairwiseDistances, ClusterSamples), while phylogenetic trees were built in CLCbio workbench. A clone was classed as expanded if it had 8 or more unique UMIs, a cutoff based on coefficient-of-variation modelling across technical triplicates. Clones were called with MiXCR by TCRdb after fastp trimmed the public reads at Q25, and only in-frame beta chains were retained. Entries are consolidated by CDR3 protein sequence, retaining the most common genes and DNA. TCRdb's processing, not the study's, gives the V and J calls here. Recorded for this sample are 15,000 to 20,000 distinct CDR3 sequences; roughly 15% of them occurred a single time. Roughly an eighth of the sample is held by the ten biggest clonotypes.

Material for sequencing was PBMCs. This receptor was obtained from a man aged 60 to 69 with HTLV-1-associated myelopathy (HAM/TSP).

The DNA is as follows: TGTGTGGCCAGCGGGGGGGCAAACATTGAGCAGTTCTTC. Protein translation: CVASGGANIEQFF. The receptor chain draws on TRBV10-2 and TRBJ2-1; TRBD2 agrees with 10 junctional bases. CDR1 and CDR2 (WSHSY, SAAADI) derive from the germline V gene. Its CDR3 holds 13 amino acids, cysteine through phenylalanine. Only the CDR3 portion is preserved as DNA: 39 bases, with reading frame beginning at the first base.